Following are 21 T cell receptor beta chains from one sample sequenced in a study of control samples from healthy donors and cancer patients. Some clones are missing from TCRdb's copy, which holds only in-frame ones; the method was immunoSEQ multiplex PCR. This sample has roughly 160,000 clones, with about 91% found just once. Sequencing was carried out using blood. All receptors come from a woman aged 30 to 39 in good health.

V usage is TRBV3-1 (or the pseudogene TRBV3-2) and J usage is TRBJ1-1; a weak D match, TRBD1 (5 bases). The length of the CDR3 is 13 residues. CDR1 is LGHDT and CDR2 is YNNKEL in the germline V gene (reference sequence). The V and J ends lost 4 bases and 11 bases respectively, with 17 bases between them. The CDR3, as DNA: TGTGCCAGCAGCCGCGGCGGGACGGATCGGGCTTTCTTT. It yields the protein CASSRGGTDRAFF.

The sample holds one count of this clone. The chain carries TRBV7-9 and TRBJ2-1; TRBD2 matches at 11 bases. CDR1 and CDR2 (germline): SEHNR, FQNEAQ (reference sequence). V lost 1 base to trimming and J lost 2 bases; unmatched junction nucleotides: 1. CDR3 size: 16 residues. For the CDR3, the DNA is TGTGCCAGCAGCTTAGATAGCGGGAGGGCCTACAATGAGCAGTTCTTC. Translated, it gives CASSLDSGRAYNEQFF.

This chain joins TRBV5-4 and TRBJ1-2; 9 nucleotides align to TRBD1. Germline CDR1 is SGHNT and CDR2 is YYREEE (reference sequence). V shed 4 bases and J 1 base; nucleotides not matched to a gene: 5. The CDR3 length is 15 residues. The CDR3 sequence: CASSAGDRDNYGYTF. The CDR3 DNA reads TGTGCCAGCAGCGCCGGGGACAGGGATAACTATGGCTACACCTTC.

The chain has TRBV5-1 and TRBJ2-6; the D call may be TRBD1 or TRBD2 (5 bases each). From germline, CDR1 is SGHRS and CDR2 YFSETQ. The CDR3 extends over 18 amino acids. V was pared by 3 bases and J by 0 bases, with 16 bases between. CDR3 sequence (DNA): TGCGCCAGCAGCTACCGGGACCTTATAAGCTCTGGGGCCAACGTCCTGACTTTC. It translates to CASSYRDLISSGANVLTF.

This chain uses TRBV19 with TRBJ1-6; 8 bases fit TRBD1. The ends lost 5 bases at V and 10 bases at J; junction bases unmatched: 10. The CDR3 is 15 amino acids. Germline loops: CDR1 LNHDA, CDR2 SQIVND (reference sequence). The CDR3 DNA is TGTGCCAGTAGTCCAGGGACAGGCGGACGGTCACCCCTCCACTTT. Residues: CASSPGTGGRSPLHF. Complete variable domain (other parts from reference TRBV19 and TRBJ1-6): DGGITQSPKYLFRKEGQNVTLSCEQNLNHDAMYWYRQDPGQGLRLIYYSQIVNDFQKGDIAEGYSVSREKKESFPLTVTSAQKNPTAFYLCASSPGTGGRSPLHFGNGTRLTVT.

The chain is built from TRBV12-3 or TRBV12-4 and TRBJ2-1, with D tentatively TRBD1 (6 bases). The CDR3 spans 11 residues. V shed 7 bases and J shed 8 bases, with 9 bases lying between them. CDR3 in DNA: TGTGCCAGCAAACAGGGTTATGAGCAGTTCTTC. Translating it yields CASKQGYEQFF.

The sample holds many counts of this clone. CDR3 bases: TGCGCCAGCAGTTTAAAGGACCCACGCTCCTACAATGAGCAGTTCTTC. Amino acids: CASSLKDPRSYNEQFF. The V gene is TRBV5-1, the J gene TRBJ2-1; D unclear. Germline loops: CDR1 SGHRS, CDR2 YFSETQ. The CDR3 has 16 residues. V lost 5 bases and J 0 bases, leaving 15 bases between the germline ends. Combining the CDR3 with reference TRBV5-1 and TRBJ2-1 gives the whole variable domain KAGVTQTPRYLIKTRGQQVTLSCSPISGHRSVSWYQQTPGQGLQFLFEYFSETQRNKGNFPGRFSGRQFSNSRSEMNVSTLELGDSALYLCASSLKDPRSYNEQFFGPGTRLTVL.

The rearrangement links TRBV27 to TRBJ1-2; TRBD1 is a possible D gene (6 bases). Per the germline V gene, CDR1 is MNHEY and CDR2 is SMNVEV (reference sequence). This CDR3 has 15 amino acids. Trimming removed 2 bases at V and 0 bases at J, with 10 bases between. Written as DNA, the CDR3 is TGTGCCAGCAGTTTACGGCAGGGGTCTAACTATGGCTACACCTTC. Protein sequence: CASSLRQGSNYGYTF.

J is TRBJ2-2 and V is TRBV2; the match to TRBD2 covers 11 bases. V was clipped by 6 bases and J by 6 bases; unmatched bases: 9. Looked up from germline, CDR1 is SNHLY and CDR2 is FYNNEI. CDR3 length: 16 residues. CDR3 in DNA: TGTGCCAGCAGCAGGGGTAGCGGGAGGGCCGCCGGGGAGCTGTTTTTT. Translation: CASSRGSGRAAGELFF.

CDR3 protein: CATSRGGGRLRGYTF. The CDR3 bases are TGTGCCACCAGCAGAGGTGGCGGGCGCTTGAGAGGCTACACCTTC. This chain connects TRBV15 to TRBJ1-2; D is uncertain. The CDR3 is 15 amino acids. Trimming pared 1 base from V and 8 bases from J, leaving 17 bases between. In germline, CDR1 is LNHNV, CDR2 YYDKDF (reference sequence).

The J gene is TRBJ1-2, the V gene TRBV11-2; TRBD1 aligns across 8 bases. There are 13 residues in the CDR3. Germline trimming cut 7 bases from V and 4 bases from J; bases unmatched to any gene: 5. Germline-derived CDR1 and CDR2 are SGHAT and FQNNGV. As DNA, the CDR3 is TGTGCCAGCACGACGACAGGGGCCTATGGCTACACCTTC. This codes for CASTTTGAYGYTF.

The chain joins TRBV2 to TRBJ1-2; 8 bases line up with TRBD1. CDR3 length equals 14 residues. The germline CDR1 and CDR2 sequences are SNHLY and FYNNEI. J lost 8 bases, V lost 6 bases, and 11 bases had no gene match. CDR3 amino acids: CASSPEARGLGYTF. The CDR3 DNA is TGTGCCAGCAGCCCAGAAGCCAGGGGGCTCGGCTACACCTTC.

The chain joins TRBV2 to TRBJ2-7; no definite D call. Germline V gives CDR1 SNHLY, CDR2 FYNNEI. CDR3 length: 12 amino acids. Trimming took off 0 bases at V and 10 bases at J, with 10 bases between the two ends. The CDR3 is CASSEARRIQYV. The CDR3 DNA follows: TGTGCCAGCAGTGAAGCGCGTCGAATCCAGTACGTC.

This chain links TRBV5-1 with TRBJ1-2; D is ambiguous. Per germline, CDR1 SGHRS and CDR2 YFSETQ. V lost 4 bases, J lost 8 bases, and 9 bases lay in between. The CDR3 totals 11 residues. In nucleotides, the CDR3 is TGCGCCAGCAGCCTGGACGGGGGCTACACCTTC. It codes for CASSLDGGYTF.

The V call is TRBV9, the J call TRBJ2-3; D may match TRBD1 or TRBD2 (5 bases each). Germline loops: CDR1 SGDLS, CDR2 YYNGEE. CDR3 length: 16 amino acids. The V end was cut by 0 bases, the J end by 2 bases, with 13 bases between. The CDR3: CASSVAPAGTTDTQYF. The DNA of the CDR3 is TGTGCCAGCAGCGTAGCCCCGGCAGGGACCACAGATACGCAGTATTTT. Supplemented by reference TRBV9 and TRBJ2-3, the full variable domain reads DSGVTQTPKHLITATGQRVTLRCSPRSGDLSVYWYQQSLDQGLQFLIQYYNGEERAKGNILERFSAQQFPDLHSELNLSSLELGDSALYFCASSVAPAGTTDTQYFGPGTRLTVL.

DNA of the CDR3: TGTGCCAGCAGCACCCCCTGGTTGCCGCAACCGGGACTAGCGATACACGAGCAGTACTTC. Translated: CASSTPWLPQPGLAIHEQYF. The chain employs TRBV7-8 and TRBJ2-7, with 10 positions matching TRBD2. V gave up 5 bases and J gave up 5 bases; unmatched junction bases: 24. Germline V gene sequence: CDR1 SGHVS, CDR2 FQNEAQ. The CDR3 contains 20 residues.

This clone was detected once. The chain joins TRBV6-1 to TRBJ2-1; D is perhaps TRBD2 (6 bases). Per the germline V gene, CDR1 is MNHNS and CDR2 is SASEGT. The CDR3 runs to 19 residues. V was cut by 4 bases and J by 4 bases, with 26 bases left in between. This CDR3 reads CASSVLPTGTETVYNEQFF. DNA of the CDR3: TGTGCCAGCAGTGTTCTTCCGACCGGGACTGAGACGGTGTACAATGAGCAGTTCTTC.

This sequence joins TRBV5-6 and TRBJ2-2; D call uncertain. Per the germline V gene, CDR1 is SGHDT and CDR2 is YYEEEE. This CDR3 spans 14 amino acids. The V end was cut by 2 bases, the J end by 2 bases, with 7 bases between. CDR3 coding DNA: TGTGCCAGCAGCTTCCTAGGAAACACCGGGGAGCTGTTTTTT. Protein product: CASSFLGNTGELFF.

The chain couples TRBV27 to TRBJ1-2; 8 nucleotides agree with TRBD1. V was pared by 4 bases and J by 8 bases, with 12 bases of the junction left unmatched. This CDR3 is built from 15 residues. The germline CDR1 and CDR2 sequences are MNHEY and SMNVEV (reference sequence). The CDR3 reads CASSSTGTGMVGYTF. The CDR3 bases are TGTGCCAGCAGTTCAACCGGGACAGGAATGGTAGGCTACACCTTC.

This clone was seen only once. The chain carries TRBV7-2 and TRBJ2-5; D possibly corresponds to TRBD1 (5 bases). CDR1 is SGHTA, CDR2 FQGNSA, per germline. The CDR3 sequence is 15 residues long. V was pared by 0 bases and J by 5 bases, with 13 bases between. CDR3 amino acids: CASSLAPGQGETQYF. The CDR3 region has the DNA TGTGCCAGCAGCTTAGCGCCCGGGCAGGGCGAGACCCAGTACTTC.

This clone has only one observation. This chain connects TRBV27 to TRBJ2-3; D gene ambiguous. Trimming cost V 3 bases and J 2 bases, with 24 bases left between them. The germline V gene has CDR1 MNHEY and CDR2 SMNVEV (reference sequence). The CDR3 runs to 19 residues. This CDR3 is CASSFRIRERPELTDTQYF. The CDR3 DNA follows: TGTGCCAGCAGTTTTAGGATCCGAGAGCGCCCCGAACTCACAGATACGCAGTATTTT.